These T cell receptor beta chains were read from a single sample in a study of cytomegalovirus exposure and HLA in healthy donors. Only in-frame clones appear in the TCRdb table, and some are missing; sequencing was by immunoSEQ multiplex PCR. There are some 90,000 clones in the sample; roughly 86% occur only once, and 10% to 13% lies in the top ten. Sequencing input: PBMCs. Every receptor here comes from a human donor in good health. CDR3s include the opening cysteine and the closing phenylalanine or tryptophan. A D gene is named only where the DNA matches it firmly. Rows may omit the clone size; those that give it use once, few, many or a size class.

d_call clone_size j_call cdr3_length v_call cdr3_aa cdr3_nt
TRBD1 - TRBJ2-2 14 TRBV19 CASSSGGHTGELFF TGTGCCAGTAGTTCAGGGGGCCACACCGGGGAGCTGTTTTTT
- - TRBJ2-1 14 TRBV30 CAWSVERAGNEQFF TGTGCCTGGAGTGTGGAGCGGGCTGGGAATGAGCAGTTCTTC
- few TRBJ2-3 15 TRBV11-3 CASPGPHGHGDTQYF TGTGCCAGCCCAGGGCCACACGGACACGGGGATACGCAGTATTTT
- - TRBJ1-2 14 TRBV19 CASSAPREGYGYTF TGTGCCAGTAGCGCCCCGAGGGAGGGATATGGCTACACCTTC
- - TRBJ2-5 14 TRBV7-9 CASSLPGGQETQYF TGTGCCAGCAGCTTACCCGGGGGCCAAGAGACCCAGTACTTC
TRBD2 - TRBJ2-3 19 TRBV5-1 CASSLGAHWTSGSTDTQYF TGCGCCAGCAGCTTGGGGGCCCACTGGACTAGCGGGAGTACAGATACGCAGTATTTT
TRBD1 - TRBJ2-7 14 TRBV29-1 CSVPQGDSSYEQYF TGCAGCGTGCCCCAGGGGGATAGCTCCTACGAGCAGTACTTC
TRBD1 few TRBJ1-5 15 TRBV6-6 CASSPGTGGNQPQHF TGTGCCAGCAGTCCCGGGACAGGGGGCAATCAGCCCCAGCATTTT
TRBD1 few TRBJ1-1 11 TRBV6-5 CATHDRVEAFF TGTGCCACCCATGACAGGGTTGAAGCTTTCTTT
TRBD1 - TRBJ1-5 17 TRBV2 CASRHGQGIGGNQPQHF TGTGCCAGCAGACACGGACAGGGGATAGGTGGCAATCAGCCCCAGCATTTT
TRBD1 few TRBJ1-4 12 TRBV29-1 CSASGTGEKLFF TGCAGCGCCTCCGGGACAGGCGAAAAACTGTTTTTT
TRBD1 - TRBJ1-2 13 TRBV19 CASSSGQVHGYTF TGTGCCAGTAGTTCGGGACAGGTCCATGGCTACACCTTC
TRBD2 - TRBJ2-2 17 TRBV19 CASSNRGLAGLTGELFF TGTGCCAGTAGTAACCGGGGACTAGCGGGGCTCACCGGGGAGCTGTTTTTT
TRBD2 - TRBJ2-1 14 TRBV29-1 CSVTLAGGLNEQFF TGCAGCGTCACCCTAGCGGGGGGGCTCAATGAGCAGTTCTTC
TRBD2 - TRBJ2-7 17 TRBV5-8 CASSLVVAGVSAYEQYF TGTGCCAGCAGCTTAGTGGTAGCGGGAGTCTCCGCCTACGAGCAGTACTTC
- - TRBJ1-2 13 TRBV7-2 CASSRALIDGYTF TGTGCCAGCAGCCGAGCCCTGATCGATGGCTACACCTTC
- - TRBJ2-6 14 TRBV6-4 CASSDRGGANVLTF TGTGCCAGCAGTGACAGGGGTGGGGCCAACGTCCTGACTTTC
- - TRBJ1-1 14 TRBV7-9 CASSQDLMNTEAFF TGTGCCAGCAGCCAGGATCTCATGAACACTGAAGCTTTCTTT
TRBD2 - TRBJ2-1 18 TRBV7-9 CASSFLTSGTYLYNEQFF TGTGCCAGCAGCTTCTTGACTAGCGGGACTTACCTTTACAATGAGCAGTTCTTC
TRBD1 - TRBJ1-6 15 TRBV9 CASSPPGGVRSPLHF TGTGCCAGCAGCCCACCAGGGGGCGTGAGGTCCCCCCTCCACTTT
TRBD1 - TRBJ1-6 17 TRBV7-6 CASSFTSPDRGLSPLHF TGTGCCAGCAGCTTTACAAGCCCTGACAGGGGACTCTCACCCCTCCACTTT
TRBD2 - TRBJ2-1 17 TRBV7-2 CASSLSLAGGGNNEQFF TGTGCCAGCAGCCTTAGTCTAGCGGGGGGTGGCAACAATGAGCAGTTCTTC
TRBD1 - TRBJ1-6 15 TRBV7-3 CASSLNSAGGTPLHF TGTGCCAGCAGCTTAAATTCGGCAGGGGGAACACCCCTCCACTTT
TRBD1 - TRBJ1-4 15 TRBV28 CASSLDGSGGEKLFF TGTGCCAGCAGTCTCGACGGGTCAGGGGGTGAAAAACTGTTTTTT
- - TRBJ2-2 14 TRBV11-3 CASSERSGTPELFF TGTGCCAGCAGCGAGCGTTCCGGGACTCCGGAGCTGTTTTTT
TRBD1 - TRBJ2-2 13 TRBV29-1 CSVDGTDTGELFF TGCAGCGTTGACGGGACAGACACCGGGGAGCTGTTTTTT
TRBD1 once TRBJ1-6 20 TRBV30 CAWSVRGQAAGSSYNSPLHF TGTGCCTGGAGTGTAAGGGGGCAGGCCGCTGGAAGCTCCTATAATTCACCCCTCCACTTT
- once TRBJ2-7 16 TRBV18 CASSPIVPGPAGEQYF TGTGCCAGCTCACCAATCGTCCCGGGCCCGGCGGGCGAGCAGTACTTC
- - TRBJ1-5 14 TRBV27 CASSLGVWDRPQHF TGTGCCAGCAGTTTGGGAGTTTGGGATCGGCCCCAGCATTTT
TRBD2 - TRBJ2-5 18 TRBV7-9 CASSPKRRLAGGRETQYF TGTGCCAGCAGCCCAAAACGTCGACTAGCGGGAGGGCGGGAGACCCAGTACTTC
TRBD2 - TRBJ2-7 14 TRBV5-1 CASRLREASYEQYF TGCGCCAGCAGGTTGCGGGAGGCCTCCTACGAGCAGTACTTC
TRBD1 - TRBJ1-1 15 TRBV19 CASSIRTGGGTEAFF TGTGCCAGTAGTATCCGGACAGGGGGAGGGACTGAAGCTTTCTTT
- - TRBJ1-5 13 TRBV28 CASSSLGGQPQHF TGTGCCAGCAGTTCTCTGGGAGGGCAGCCCCAGCATTTT
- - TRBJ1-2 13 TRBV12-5 CASGGEGRYGYTF TGTGCTAGTGGCGGGGAGGGCCGATATGGCTACACCTTC
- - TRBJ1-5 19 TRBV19 CASSPNLNSGDIRNQPQHF TGTGCCAGTAGTCCTAACCTCAACAGCGGAGATATCCGCAATCAGCCCCAGCATTTT
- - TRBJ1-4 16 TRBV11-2 CASSLGQATTNEKLFF TGTGCCAGCAGCTTAGGACAGGCAACAACTAATGAAAAACTGTTTTTT
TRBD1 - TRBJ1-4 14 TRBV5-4 CASSPDRGNEKLFF TGTGCCAGCAGCCCCGACAGGGGAAATGAAAAACTGTTTTTT
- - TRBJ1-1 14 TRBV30 CAWSPQWASAEAFF TGTGCCTGGTCGCCTCAGTGGGCGTCGGCTGAAGCTTTCTTT
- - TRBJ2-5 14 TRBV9 CASSVEGGGETQYF TGCGCCAGCAGCGTAGAGGGGGGGGGAGAGACCCAGTACTTC
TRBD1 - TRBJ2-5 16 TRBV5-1 CASSLGSGDREETQYF TGCGCCAGCAGCTTGGGTTCCGGCGACAGGGAAGAGACCCAGTACTTC
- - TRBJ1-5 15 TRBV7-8 CASSLGAGAGQPQHF TGTGCCAGCAGCTTAGGGGCAGGGGCAGGGCAGCCCCAGCATTTT
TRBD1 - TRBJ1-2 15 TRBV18 CASSPPGQRGYGYTF TGTGCCAGCTCACCACCGGGACAGAGAGGCTATGGCTACACCTTC
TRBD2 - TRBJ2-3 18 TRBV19 CASSAHLRTSDPTDTQYF TGTGCCAGTAGTGCCCACCTGAGGACTAGCGATCCCACAGATACGCAGTATTTT
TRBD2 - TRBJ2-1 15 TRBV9 CASSVGTSGVNEQFF TGTGCCAGCAGCGTAGGGACTAGCGGGGTAAATGAGCAGTTCTTC
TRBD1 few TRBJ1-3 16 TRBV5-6 CASSLGQGALGNTIYF TGTGCCAGCAGCTTGGGACAGGGGGCGCTAGGAAACACCATATATTTT
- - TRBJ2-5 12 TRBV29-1 CSVRLGEETQYF TGCAGCGTCCGACTAGGGGAAGAGACCCAGTACTTC